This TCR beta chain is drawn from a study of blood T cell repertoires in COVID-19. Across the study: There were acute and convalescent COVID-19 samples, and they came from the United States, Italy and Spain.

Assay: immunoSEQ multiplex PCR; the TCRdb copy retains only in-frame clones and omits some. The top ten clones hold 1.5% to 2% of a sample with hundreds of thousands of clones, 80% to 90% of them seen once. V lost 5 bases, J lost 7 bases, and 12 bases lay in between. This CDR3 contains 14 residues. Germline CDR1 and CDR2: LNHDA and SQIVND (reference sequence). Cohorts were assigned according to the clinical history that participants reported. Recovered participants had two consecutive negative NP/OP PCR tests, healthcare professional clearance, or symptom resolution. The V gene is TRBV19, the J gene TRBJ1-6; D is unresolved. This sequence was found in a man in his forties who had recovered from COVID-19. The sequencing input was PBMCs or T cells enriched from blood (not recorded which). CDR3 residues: CASSYETGNSPLHF. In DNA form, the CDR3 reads TGTGCCAGTAGTTACGAAACGGGAAATTCACCCCTCCACTTT.